This record concerns one TCR beta chain sequence. The antigen remains unidentified. This specimen comes from a study of blood T cells in healthy people across ages. Findings and limits, study-wide: The study lacked donor CMV status, which possibly confounded expanded clonotype changes.

Trimming pared 6 bases from V and 4 bases from J, leaving 11 bases between. The CDR3 has 13 amino acids. With a J-beta primer mix and a sample-barcoded 5' primer, a second PCR ran about 7 to 12 cycles. TCRdb ran MiXCR on the 5' RACE reads and lists one entry per CDR3 protein. The sample lists about 760,000 distinct CDR3 sequences, around 25% occurring once. These sequences were also reported in another study, on T cells of mothers and their children. That source adds: Each mother gave over 9.5 million TCR beta CDR3 reads; each child, several million. The analysis detected no persistent microchimeric T cell clones.

V gene TRBV12-3 or TRBV12-4 combines with J gene TRBJ2-3, with no clear D. Sample: blood. This TCR derives from a boy aged 10-17 years in good health. CDR3 in amino acids: CASSNGPPDTQYF. In DNA form, the CDR3 reads TGTGCCAGCAGCAACGGTCCCCCAGATACGCAGTATTTT.